The 14 T cell receptor beta chains below come from one sample, sequenced in a study of molecular identifiers for immune sequencing clone quantification. TCRdb redid the calling of the PCR reads with MiXCR, one entry per CDR3 protein. The sample contains 550,000 to 750,000 distinct CDR3 sequences, about 20% of which appear only once. The sequenced material came from naive CD8+ T cells from blood, with Jurkat cell RNA spiked in. Specified subset: FACS-sorted CD8+CD4-CCR7+CD45RA+ naive T cells. The source is a human donor in good health. Some libraries in this study had Jurkat cell RNA spiked in.

This clonotype was counted many times. The rearrangement uses TRBV30 and TRBJ1-1; maybe TRBD1 (5 bases). Germline V gene sequence: CDR1 GTSNPN, CDR2 SVGIG (reference sequence). The CDR3 length is 16 residues. Trimming removed 3 bases from V and 2 bases from J, with 19 bases in between. CDR3: CAWRSEGRGPNTEAFF. The DNA for the CDR3 is TGTGCCTGGAGGAGCGAGGGGAGAGGTCCCAACACTGAAGCTTTCTTT.

There are many counts of this clonotype. CDR3 region: CASSPLPGQGNQPQHF. The DNA for the CDR3 is TGTGCCAGCAGCCCCCTCCCGGGACAGGGCAATCAGCCCCAGCATTTT. V usage is TRBV12-3 or TRBV12-4 and J usage is TRBJ1-5, with 8 bases lining up with TRBD1. CDR3 size: 16 residues. V was clipped by 6 bases and J by 2 bases; unmatched bases: 9.

This clonotype appeared many times. This sequence joins TRBV29-1 and TRBJ2-3, with 8 bases lining up with TRBD2. Germline V gene data show CDR1 as SQVTM and CDR2 as ANQGSEA. The CDR3 contains 15 residues. With 3 bases clipped from V and 2 bases from J, the junction kept 7 bases outside the gene matches. CDR3 protein: CSVEGVAGITDTQYF. CDR3 nucleotide sequence: TGCAGCGTTGAGGGCGTAGCGGGGATCACAGATACGCAGTATTTT.

This clonotype was recorded at least ten times. J is TRBJ2-7 and V is TRBV29-1; 9 positions agree with TRBD1. The CDR3 is 14 residues long. Trimming removed 5 bases from V and 0 bases from J; junction bases left unmatched: 5. CDR1 SQVTM and CDR2 ANQGSEA come from the germline V gene. The CDR3 sequence: CSVLGQGSSYEQYF. The CDR3 nucleotides read TGCAGCGTTCTCGGACAGGGGAGCTCCTACGAGCAGTACTTC.

With respect to this clonotype: A much larger clone lies one base from this, so it may be a read error. The chain combines TRBV27 with TRBJ2-7, with a possible D match to TRBD2 (6 bases). CDR1 MNHEY and CDR2 SMNVEV come from the germline V gene (reference sequence). The CDR3 runs to 15 residues. The CDR3 sequence is CASSARLVRLSERYF. CDR3 sequence (DNA): TGTGCCAGCAGTGCGCGACTAGTACGTCTCTCCGAGCGGTACTTC.

This chain uses TRBV4-1 with TRBJ2-3; possibly TRBD1 for D (5 bases). Per germline, CDR1 MGHRA and CDR2 YSYEKL. The CDR3 spans 18 residues. The V end was cut by 4 bases, the J end by 2 bases, with 22 bases between. CDR3 bases: TGCGCCAGCAGCCCCTTCTTGGCGCAGGGAAGTGTCACAGATACGCAGTATTTT. Its protein product is CASSPFLAQGSVTDTQYF.

This clonotype showed up many times. The CDR3 sequence: CASSEFLSHSSSTDTQYF. CDR3 coding DNA: TGTGCCAGCAGTGAATTCCTGTCCCACTCCTCTAGCACAGATACGCAGTATTTT. The chain couples TRBV2 to TRBJ2-3; no clear D. The CDR3 sequence is 18 residues long. Germline V lookup: CDR1 SNHLY, CDR2 FYNNEI. Trimming stripped 2 bases from V and 0 bases from J, with 18 bases between.

A single count supports this clonotype. Being one base from a much bigger clone, this may be a read error. The CDR3 region is CSARDGEAYEQYF. The CDR3 coding sequence is TGCAGTGCTAGAGATGGGGAAGCCTACGAGCAGTACTTC. The rearrangement joins TRBV20-1 to TRBJ2-7; D ambiguous. V dropped 0 bases and J dropped 2 bases, with 8 bases sitting between them. This CDR3 has 13 residues. Looked up from germline, CDR1 is DFQATT and CDR2 is SNEGSKA (reference sequence).

This clonotype was observed at least ten times. The chain carries TRBV6-5 and TRBJ1-2, with 12 bases matching TRBD1. Trimming removed 2 bases from V and 4 bases from J; junction bases left unmatched: 2. This CDR3 is 15 amino acids long. CDR1 is MNHEY and CDR2 is SVGAGI in the germline V gene. CDR3 bases: TGTGCCAGCAGTTACGGGACAGGGGGCAGCTATGGCTACACCTTC. Translation: CASSYGTGGSYGYTF.

This clonotype was seen ten or more times. The chain combines TRBV30 with TRBJ2-7; TRBD1 is a possible D gene (6 bases). Germline loops: CDR1 GTSNPN, CDR2 SVGIG (reference sequence). Trimming took off 0 bases at V and 0 bases at J, with 12 bases between the two ends. This CDR3 region has 15 residues. The CDR3 DNA reads as TGTGCCTGGAGTGTCCCAGAGGACAGCTCCTACGAGCAGTACTTC. This translates into CAWSVPEDSSYEQYF.

This clonotype came up many times. This chain uses TRBV13 with TRBJ2-5; 12 nucleotides align to TRBD2. This CDR3 comprises 16 residues. The junction had 12 bases not matched to a gene; V was cut back by 6 bases and J by 7 bases. Per germline, CDR1 PRHDT and CDR2 FYEKMQ (reference sequence). CDR3 DNA sequence: TGTGCCAGCAGGGAGGGGACTAGCGGGCTACGGGGGACCCAGTACTTC. Translation: CASREGTSGLRGTQYF.

CDR3 protein: CASSQDRTVITDTQYF. DNA for the CDR3: TGTGCCAGCAGCCAAGATAGGACGGTGATAACAGATACGCAGTATTTT. This chain uses TRBV16 with TRBJ2-3; D not certain. The V and J ends lost 2 bases and 3 bases respectively, with 15 bases between them. Germline CDR1 is KGHSY and CDR2 is FQNENV. The CDR3 spans 16 residues.

This clonotype came up many times. The chain employs TRBV4-1 and TRBJ2-7, with D maybe TRBD2 (5 bases). The germline gives CDR1 MGHRA, CDR2 YSYEKL. Trimming took 1 base from V and 0 from J, leaving 10 bases between them. There are 15 residues in the CDR3. In DNA form, the CDR3 reads TGCGCCAGCAGCCAAGCTTACGGGGACTCCTACGAGCAGTACTTC. It specifies CASSQAYGDSYEQYF.

About this clonotype: The conserved phenylalanine or tryptophan is not found at the CDR3 terminus, so this likely reflects a read error. This chain links TRBV10-3 with TRBJ1-1, with D tentatively TRBD1 (6 bases). Trimming took off 8 bases at V and 8 bases at J, with 18 bases between the two ends. The CDR3 runs 13 residues. Germline V gene data show CDR1 as ENHRY and CDR2 as SYGVKD. Here the CDR3 DNA reads TGTGCCATCCGGCCAGGGGCGCTGCCAGAAGCTTTCCTT. Encoded protein: CAIRPGALPEAFL.